This T cell receptor (beta chain) stems from a study of blood T cell dynamics during melanoma immunotherapy. Study-wide results and limits: Unlike progressors, later disease-control patients had W3 repertoires gaining clonality or diversity.

As for time point: pre-treatment baseline. Patients had no prior systemic cancer treatment, immunosuppressants or other active cancers. This clone was detected a few times. Its antigen is undetermined. The table came from immunoSEQ multiplex PCR; TCRdb's copy has only in-frame clones and leaves some out. The sample includes about 15,000 clones, 86% seen only once; the top ten take almost 4.5%. This receptor was identified in a human donor with melanoma. The starting material was blood, obtained from a patient treated with checkpoint blockade.

CDR3 bases: TGCGCCAGCAGCCAAGATTGGGTTTTGACGGGAGAGTCTTACAATGAGCAGTTCTTC. It specifies CASSQDWVLTGESYNEQFF. This chain connects TRBV4-1 to TRBJ2-1; a weak D match, TRBD2 (6 bases). CDR1 is MGHRA, CDR2 YSYEKL, per germline. V was pared by 0 bases and J by 4 bases, with 22 bases between. The CDR3 contains 19 residues.